The source of this T cell receptor beta chain is a study of T cells after somatic rescue of genetic block (dated by TCRdb to 2020 to 2021). Some background on the complete study: What the study looked at was long-term robustness, specifically in a T-cell system that came about through somatic rescue of a genetic block in T-cell development.

Receptor libraries were prepared by the immunoSEQ multiplex PCR assay. This immuneACCESS table, as held by TCRdb, lists in-frame sequences with V and J called but not all clones. Of the missing ones, under half trace to an unresolved V gene in checked studies; the others have no known cause. The sample table contains 70,000 to 95,000 clones; only one count was recorded for about nine tenths of them. Of the sample, 1.6% is held by the ten largest clones. As concerns this clone: Its antigen is not yet known. No clone much larger than this one lies a single base away; base qualities are absent.

The sequencing input was peripheral blood mononuclear cells (PBMCs). This TCR came from a woman between 18 and 30 years old.

The DNA is TGCGCCAGCAGGGCATGGAGCGAGCAGTACTTC. It is translated as CASRAWSEQYF. The V gene is TRBV5-1 and the J gene is TRBJ2-7; no D gene is confidently identified. The CDR3 sequence holds 11 residues, the cysteine and phenylalanine included. Just CDR3 DNA is preserved here, 33 bases in frame from base 1. Between the V and J ends, shortened by 5 bases and 6 bases respectively, the junction contains 9 bases. Taken from the germline V gene, the CDR1 and CDR2 loops are SGHRS and YFSETQ.